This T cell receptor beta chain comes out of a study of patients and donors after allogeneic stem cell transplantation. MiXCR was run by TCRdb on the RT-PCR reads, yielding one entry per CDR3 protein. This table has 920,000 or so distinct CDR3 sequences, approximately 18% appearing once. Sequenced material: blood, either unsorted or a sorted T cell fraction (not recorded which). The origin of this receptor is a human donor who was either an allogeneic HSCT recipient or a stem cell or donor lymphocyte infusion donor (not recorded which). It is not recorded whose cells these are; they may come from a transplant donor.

The CDR3, as DNA: TGCAGTGCTAGAGATCGGGGCCCTACTGTCGAGCAGTACTTC. This gives the protein CSARDRGPTVEQYF. V gene TRBV20-1 combines with J gene TRBJ2-7; D may match TRBD1 or TRBD2 (5 bases each). The V gene's germline CDR1 is DFQATT and CDR2 SNEGSKA (reference sequence). V was clipped by 0 bases and J by 6 bases, with 15 bases between them. The CDR3 contains 14 residues.